Listed here are 13 T cell receptor beta chains from one sample, sequenced in a study of T cells after yellow fever vaccination. MiXCR, run by TCRdb on the 5' RACE reads, gives a single entry per CDR3 protein. Of about 250,000 distinct CDR3 sequences listed, about 3.5% are singletons. The specimen comprised PBMCs, sampled 15 days after the yellow fever booster vaccination. The receptor set was obtained from a man between 18 and 29 years old who received the YFV17D yellow fever vaccine.

This clonotype was seen many times. CDR3 nucleotides: TGTGCCAGCAGTTACCACCTCGGGGGGCCCTACGAGCAGTACTTC. Its protein product is CASSYHLGGPYEQYF. This chain connects TRBV11-2 to TRBJ2-7, with D tentatively TRBD2 (7 bases). The CDR3 totals 15 residues. Trimming stripped 6 bases from V and 2 bases from J, with 17 bases between. Germline CDR1 SGHAT, CDR2 FQNNGV.

This clonotype was found many times. The CDR3 loop is CASSLVGPTDTQYF. The CDR3 DNA reads TGCGCCAGCAGCTTGGTCGGCCCCACAGATACGCAGTATTTT. The V call is TRBV5-1, the J call TRBJ2-3; no firm D call. CDR1 and CDR2 from the germline V gene are SGHRS and YFSETQ. This CDR3 comprises 14 residues. V was shortened by 0 bases and J by 2 bases, with 7 bases between the two germline ends.

There are many counts of this clonotype. As DNA, the CDR3 is TGCGCCAGCAGCTTGGTGTTGGGACAGGGTTATGGCTACACCTTC. Protein product: CASSLVLGQGYGYTF. The V gene is TRBV5-1, the J gene TRBJ1-2; 9 bases map to TRBD1. The germline gives CDR1 SGHRS, CDR2 YFSETQ. The CDR3 contains 15 residues. Trimming at V came to 0 bases and at J to 5 bases, leaving 5 bases not matched to a gene.

This clonotype has a handful of counts. The gene calls are TRBV5-6 and TRBJ1-2, with TRBD1 identical over 7 bases. V gave up 4 bases and J gave up 4 bases; unmatched junction bases: 7. The germline gives CDR1 SGHDT, CDR2 YYEEEE. This CDR3 contains 14 residues. CDR3 bases: TGTGCCAGCAGCGCGGGACAGTATCTCTATGGCTACACCTTC. Protein product: CASSAGQYLYGYTF.

The sample holds many counts of this clonotype. The V gene is TRBV18, the J gene TRBJ1-5, with a possible D match to TRBD1 (5 bases). Trimming pared 6 bases from V and 7 bases from J, leaving 13 bases between. Germline-derived CDR1 and CDR2 are KGHSH and LQKENI. The CDR3 is made up of 13 amino acids. The CDR3 is CASSPGAQQPQHF. CDR3 nucleotides: TGTGCCAGCTCCCCTGGGGCCCAACAGCCCCAGCATTTT.

This clonotype was seen ten or more times. V gene TRBV7-2 combines with J gene TRBJ2-2; no clear D gene. The CDR3 is 12 amino acids. Between the trimmed V and J ends, which lost 5 bases and 0 bases, there was a span of 1 base. Germline values: CDR1 SGHTA, CDR2 FQGNSA. This CDR3 reads CASSPNTGELFF. CDR3 sequence (DNA): TGTGCCAGCAGCCCGAACACCGGGGAGCTGTTTTTT.

This clonotype showed up many times. This rearrangement joins TRBV30 to TRBJ1-4; the D is unclear. Trimming pared 4 bases from V and 2 bases from J, leaving 14 bases between. Per the germline V gene, CDR1 is GTSNPN and CDR2 is SVGIG (reference sequence). The CDR3 spans 15 residues. The CDR3 nucleotides read TGTGCCTGGACGCCTGCGGCAGACACTAATGAAAAACTGTTTTTT. Its protein product is CAWTPAADTNEKLFF.

This clonotype has at least ten counts. The chain uses TRBV6-5 and TRBJ1-3; D ambiguous. This CDR3 has 15 residues. Germline V lookup: CDR1 MNHEY, CDR2 SVGAGI. V was trimmed by 2 bases and J by 0 bases, leaving 8 bases between them. The CDR3, as DNA: TGTGCCAGCAGTTACCTCGGGGACTCTGGAAACACCATATATTTT. It is translated as CASSYLGDSGNTIYF.

This clonotype was seen repeatedly, ten times or more. This chain connects TRBV4-1 to TRBJ2-7; 7 bases align to TRBD2. V shed 1 base, J shed 3 bases, and the junction held 9 bases outside the gene matches. This CDR3 is 16 amino acids long. The germline gives CDR1 MGHRA, CDR2 YSYEKL. The DNA for the CDR3 is TGCGCCAGCAGCCAAGTTCCTATCGGGGGGATCTACGAGCAGTACTTC. Translation: CASSQVPIGGIYEQYF.

This clonotype was seen many times. This rearrangement joins TRBV5-1 to TRBJ1-6, with 10 nucleotides matching TRBD1. Germline CDR1 SGHRS, CDR2 YFSETQ. The J segment lost 10 bases and the V segment lost 3 bases, leaving 7 bases of the junction unmatched. The CDR3 covers 15 residues. CDR3 nucleotide sequence: TGCGCCAGCAGCTCCTCGACAGGGGGCTGGTCACCCCTCCACTTT. It encodes CASSSSTGGWSPLHF.

This clonotype was seen at least ten times. The V and J genes are TRBV5-1 and TRBJ2-3, with a tentative D call TRBD1 (6 bases). Germline V gene sequence: CDR1 SGHRS, CDR2 YFSETQ. CDR3 size: 13 residues. With 4 bases removed from V and 5 bases from J, the gap between germline ends came to 11 bases. CDR3 amino acids: CASSVQGGDTQYF. The CDR3 DNA sequence: TGCGCCAGCAGCGTACAGGGTGGAGATACGCAGTATTTT.

This clonotype was recorded at least ten times. V is TRBV6-6 and J is TRBJ1-5; no clear D. The germline CDR1 and CDR2 sequences are MNHNY and SVGAGI (reference sequence). This CDR3 is built from 12 residues. V was pared by 6 bases and J by 5 bases, with 8 bases between. The CDR3 region is CASSRIDQPQHF. CDR3 DNA: TGTGCCAGCAGCAGAATAGATCAGCCCCAGCATTTT.

A few counts support this clonotype. The V call is TRBV7-2, the J call TRBJ1-2; D unclear. Germline values: CDR1 SGHTA, CDR2 FQGNSA. The CDR3 sequence is 12 residues long. Trimming stripped 1 base from V and 11 bases from J, with 11 bases between. Here the CDR3 DNA reads TGTGCCAGCAGCTTAGAAATCGCGCGGTACACCTTC. It yields the protein CASSLEIARYTF.